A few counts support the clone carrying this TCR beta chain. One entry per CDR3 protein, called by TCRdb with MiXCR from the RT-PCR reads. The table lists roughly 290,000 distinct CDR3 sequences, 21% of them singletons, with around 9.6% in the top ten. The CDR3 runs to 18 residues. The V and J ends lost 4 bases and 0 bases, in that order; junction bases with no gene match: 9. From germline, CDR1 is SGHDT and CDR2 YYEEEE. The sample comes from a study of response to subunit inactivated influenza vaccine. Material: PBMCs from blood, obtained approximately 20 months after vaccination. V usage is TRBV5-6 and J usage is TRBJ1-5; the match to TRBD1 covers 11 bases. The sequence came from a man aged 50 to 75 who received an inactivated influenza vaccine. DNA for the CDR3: TGTGCCAGCAGCCTCTACCGGGACAGGGGGTATAGCAATCAGCCCCAGCATTTT. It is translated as CASSLYRDRGYSNQPQHF.